These 18 T cell receptor beta chains share one sample of origin, sequenced in a study of T cell changes during pregnancy in multiple sclerosis. TCRdb's copy holds only in-frame clones and misses some; the assay was immunoSEQ multiplex PCR. Altogether over 50,000 clones are present, about 90% being singletons, with the ten largest covering roughly 2.3%. Material: peripheral blood, obtained in the first trimester of pregnancy. These receptors all stem from a female donor with multiple sclerosis, enrolled in a pregnancy study.

The chain employs TRBV14 and TRBJ2-2, with TRBD2 matching 8 bases. J was trimmed by 3 bases and V by 1 base; bases with no gene match: 7. CDR1 is SGHDN and CDR2 is FVKESK in the germline V gene. The CDR3 is 17 amino acids. CDR3: CASSQGRREVYTGELFF. For the CDR3, the DNA is TGTGCCAGCAGCCAAGGTAGGCGGGAGGTGTACACCGGGGAGCTGTTTTTT.

The chain has TRBV2 and TRBJ2-7, with TRBD2 matching over 7 bases. Trimming removed 5 bases from V and 0 bases from J; junction bases left unmatched: 1. The germline CDR1 and CDR2 sequences are SNHLY and FYNNEI. The CDR3 contains 13 residues. For the CDR3, the DNA is TGTGCCAGCAGTTCTAGCGGCTCCTACGAGCAGTACTTC. It is translated as CASSSSGSYEQYF. The full variable domain, in which reference TRBV2 and TRBJ2-7 provide the parts outside the CDR3, is EPEVTQTPSHQVTQMGQEVILRCVPISNHLYFYWYRQILGQKVEFLVSFYNNEISEKSEIFDDQFSVERPDGSNFTLKIRSTKLEDSAMYFCASSSSGSYEQYFGPGTRLTVT.

This chain links TRBV29-1 with TRBJ2-7; maybe TRBD1 (6 bases). V lost 8 bases and J lost 3, with 17 bases in between. The CDR3 loop spans 13 amino acids. CDR1 and CDR2 (germline): SQVTM, ANQGSEA. The CDR3 coding sequence is TGCAGCTCAAGACAGGATCGGAGCTACGAGCAGTACTTC. Its protein product is CSSRQDRSYEQYF.

This chain uses TRBV7-3 with TRBJ2-2, with 14 bases fitting TRBD2. Germline CDR1 reads SGHTA; CDR2 reads FQGTGA. The CDR3 runs 16 residues. V was clipped by 4 bases and J by 7 bases; unmatched bases: 5. This CDR3 reads CASSSGLAGALGELFF. CDR3 nucleotide sequence: TGTGCCAGCAGCTCGGGACTAGCGGGAGCGCTCGGGGAGCTGTTTTTT.

This clone was counted a single time. This rearrangement joins TRBV2 to TRBJ2-1, with 9 bases matching TRBD2. The trim removed 10 bases at V and 10 bases at J, leaving 8 bases unmatched. CDR1 and CDR2 (germline): SNHLY, FYNNEI. This CDR3 has 12 residues. The CDR3 loop is CATSGLAREQFF. The CDR3 nucleotides read TGTGCCACCTCGGGACTAGCTCGGGAGCAGTTCTTC.

This rearrangement joins TRBV11-2 to TRBJ2-7; 7 bases map to TRBD1. Germline V CDR1 and CDR2: SGHAT, FQNNGV. This CDR3 contains 16 residues. Trimming at V came to 1 base and at J to 6 bases, leaving 12 bases not matched to a gene. DNA of the CDR3: TGTGCCAGCAGCTTAGTGGTGGCAGGGGGTTATGGCGAGCAGTACTTC. Amino acids: CASSLVVAGGYGEQYF.

This sequence joins TRBV27 and TRBJ2-3, with 10 bases matching TRBD2. CDR1 and CDR2 from the germline V gene are MNHEY and SMNVEV (reference sequence). CDR3 length equals 19 residues. The V segment lost 6 bases and the J segment 1 base; nucleotides outside the gene matches: 16. Written as DNA, the CDR3 is TGTGCCAGCAGCAAACCACAGTGGGCCGGGACTAGCGGCACAGATACGCAGTATTTT. Amino acid sequence: CASSKPQWAGTSGTDTQYF.

The J gene is TRBJ2-2, the V gene TRBV5-4; maybe TRBD1 (6 bases). The CDR3 contains 16 residues. Trimming pared 3 bases from V and 3 bases from J, leaving 15 bases between. The germline V gene encodes CDR1 SGHNT and CDR2 YYREEE (reference sequence). The CDR3 region is CASSSWGQQHTGELFF. The CDR3, as DNA: TGTGCCAGCAGCTCCTGGGGGCAGCAACACACCGGGGAGCTGTTTTTT.

This CDR3 is CASSSRLLAGGGEQFF. In nucleotides, the CDR3 is TGTGCCAGCAGCTCTCGGTTACTAGCGGGAGGAGGTGAGCAGTTCTTC. The chain employs TRBV11-1 and TRBJ2-1, with 12 bases matching TRBD2. The V segment lost 4 bases and the J segment 9 bases; nucleotides outside the gene matches: 10. From germline, CDR1 is SGHAT and CDR2 FQDESV (reference sequence). The CDR3 covers 16 residues.

The chain is built from TRBV27 and TRBJ1-3; 9 nucleotides line up with TRBD1. Germline CDR1 and CDR2: MNHEY and SMNVEV (reference sequence). This CDR3 contains 15 residues. Losses at the gene ends were 6 bases for V and 3 bases for J; bases not matched to a gene: 6. The CDR3 region has the DNA TGTGCCAGCAGGGTCACAGGGGGCGGTGGAAACACCATATATTTT. It yields the protein CASRVTGGGGNTIYF.

The CDR3 loop is CASSQRRRTGTLPYNEQFF. The DNA of the CDR3 is TGTGCCAGCAGCCAAAGACGCAGGACAGGGACTTTACCCTACAATGAGCAGTTCTTC. The chain is built from TRBV4-2 and TRBJ2-1; 8 nucleotides line up with TRBD1. The CDR3 loop spans 19 amino acids. From germline, CDR1 is LGHNA and CDR2 YNFKEQ. The V and J ends lost 2 bases and 2 bases, in that order; junction bases with no gene match: 14.

The chain combines TRBV9 with TRBJ1-5, with a possible D match to TRBD1 (5 bases). V gave up 5 bases and J gave up 9 bases, with 15 bases separating them. CDR1 and CDR2 (germline): SGDLS, YYNGEE. This CDR3 is built from 13 residues. This chain's CDR3 is CASSGQTNGPQHF. CDR3 coding DNA: TGTGCCAGCAGTGGACAAACTAACGGGCCCCAGCATTTT.

The V call is TRBV4-3, the J call TRBJ1-2, with a tentative D call TRBD1 (5 bases). Trimming left V 0 bases short and J 1 base short, with 15 bases between. CDR3 length: 17 amino acids. Germline CDR1 is LGHNA and CDR2 is YSLEER. CDR3 protein: CASSQDKAGPFNYGYTF. For the CDR3, the DNA is TGCGCCAGCAGCCAAGATAAGGCGGGACCTTTTAACTATGGCTACACCTTC.

This rearrangement joins TRBV9 to TRBJ2-3; 11 bases agree with TRBD1. J gave up 4 bases and V 6 bases, and 10 bases lay outside the gene matches. The CDR3 covers 16 residues. The germline gives CDR1 SGDLS, CDR2 YYNGEE. This CDR3 is CASTSGGGQGADTQYF. CDR3 coding DNA: TGTGCCAGCACCTCCGGTGGGGGACAGGGGGCAGATACGCAGTATTTT.

This clone was seen more than once but under ten times. The chain employs TRBV19 and TRBJ2-7, with D perhaps TRBD2 (6 bases). The length of the CDR3 is 13 residues. Germline V gene data show CDR1 as LNHDA and CDR2 as SQIVND (reference sequence). V was cut by 6 bases and J by 7 bases, with 16 bases left in between. Written as DNA, the CDR3 is TGTGCCAGTAGATCGGAAGTGGGGGGTGAGCAGTACTTC. Protein product: CASRSEVGGEQYF.

V and J are TRBV28 and TRBJ1-5; D call uncertain. The CDR3 runs to 15 residues. Trimming shortened V by 5 bases and J by 0 bases, and 11 bases separated the two germline ends. Germline lookup yields CDR1 MDHEN and CDR2 SYDVKM. The CDR3: CASSLSAFSNQPQHF. In DNA, the CDR3 is TGTGCCAGCAGTCTAAGTGCGTTTAGCAATCAGCCCCAGCATTTT. Together with reference TRBV28 and TRBJ1-5, the CDR3 gives the full variable domain: DVKVTQSSRYLVKRTGEKVFLECVQDMDHENMFWYRQDPGLGLRLIYFSYDVKMKEKGDIPEGYSVSREKKERFSLILESASTNQTSMYLCASSLSAFSNQPQHFGDGTRLSIL.

The V gene is TRBV7-3, the J gene TRBJ2-7, with D possibly being TRBD2 (7 bases). Looked up from germline, CDR1 is SGHTA and CDR2 is FQGTGA. The CDR3 extends over 13 amino acids. Trimming pared 1 base from V and 6 bases from J, leaving 10 bases between. CDR3 DNA sequence: TGTGCCAGCAGCTTAAGGGAGGGGGGCGAGCAGTACTTC. Its protein product is CASSLREGGEQYF.

V usage is TRBV19 and J usage is TRBJ2-1; 7 positions match TRBD2. The J segment lost 6 bases and the V segment lost 5 bases, leaving 7 bases of the junction unmatched. Germline V gene lookup returns CDR1 LNHDA and CDR2 SQIVND (reference sequence). The CDR3 totals 14 residues. CDR3 DNA sequence: TGTGCCAGTAGTTTCCAGCGGGGACCCAATGAGCAGTTCTTC. It yields the protein CASSFQRGPNEQFF.